The 21 T cell receptor beta chains given below trace back to one sample, sequenced in a study of shared clonotypes between healthy human individuals. Profiled with immunoSEQ multiplex PCR; TCRdb holds only in-frame clones, not every one. Altogether some 1 million clones are present, 60% to 80% being singletons, with the ten largest covering about 1.5%. Material for sequencing was memory CD4+ T cells sorted from blood. The sample's subset: CD45RA-negative fraction. The receptors here all came from a man aged 18 to 29 in good health.

This clone was detected ten times or more. The V gene is TRBV10-3, the J gene TRBJ2-2; D is uncertain. The germline V gene has CDR1 ENHRY and CDR2 SYGVKD. Trimming cost V 0 bases and J 2 bases, with 13 bases left between them. The CDR3 runs to 17 residues. This CDR3 is CAISESSTALNTGELFF. The CDR3 region has the DNA TGTGCCATCAGTGAGTCGAGTACGGCTCTTAACACCGGGGAGCTGTTTTTT.

The chain uses TRBV29-1 and TRBJ1-1; D not certain. The CDR3 runs to 13 residues. V was trimmed by 6 bases and J by 4 bases, leaving 15 bases between them. From germline, CDR1 is SQVTM and CDR2 ANQGSEA. Written as DNA, the CDR3 is TGCAGCGTCCCTAAGGGTTCGTTCACTGAAGCTTTCTTT. As protein: CSVPKGSFTEAFF.

V is TRBV19 and J is TRBJ1-6, with TRBD1 matching over 9 bases. V shed 1 base and J 10 bases; nucleotides not matched to a gene: 11. This CDR3 is built from 17 residues. Per germline, CDR1 LNHDA and CDR2 SQIVND (reference sequence). The CDR3 DNA sequence: TGTGCCAGTAGTATAGCCTCCGGGACAGGGAGCGGATCACCCCTCCACTTT. It translates to CASSIASGTGSGSPLHF.

This sequence joins TRBV19 and TRBJ1-5; D gene ambiguous. Germline V lookup: CDR1 LNHDA, CDR2 SQIVND (reference sequence). This CDR3 is built from 13 residues. V was pared by 3 bases and J by 5 bases, with 8 bases between. CDR3: CASSMGSYQPQHF. The CDR3 coding sequence is TGTGCCAGTAGTATGGGGTCCTATCAGCCCCAGCATTTT.

The rearrangement uses TRBV4-3 and TRBJ2-3; 9 bases match TRBD2. V was pared by 2 bases and J by 2 bases, with 8 bases of the junction left unmatched. The CDR3 has 17 amino acids. Germline lookup yields CDR1 LGHNA and CDR2 YSLEER. The CDR3 spells CASSQKVPSGITDTQYF. The CDR3 DNA sequence: TGCGCCAGCAGCCAAAAGGTGCCTAGCGGGATCACAGATACGCAGTATTTT.

This clone was counted a few times. The same CDR3 arises from other DNA sequences in this sample as well. This chain's CDR3 is CASSEGQGSNQPQHF. The CDR3 DNA reads as TGTGCCAGCAGCGAGGGACAGGGGAGCAATCAGCCCCAGCATTTT. The rearrangement joins TRBV2 to TRBJ1-5; 10 positions agree with TRBD1. Germline CDR1 SNHLY, CDR2 FYNNEI. This CDR3 is built from 15 residues. V lost 6 bases and J lost 1; bases outside the gene matches: 3.

This chain joins TRBV5-4 and TRBJ2-2, with 7 positions matching TRBD1. Germline CDR1 is SGHNT and CDR2 is YYREEE (reference sequence). Trimming removed 4 bases from V and 3 bases from J; junction bases left unmatched: 3. The CDR3 length is 14 residues. DNA for the CDR3: TGTGCCAGCAGCGCCGGGACAGACACCGGGGAGCTGTTTTTT. Residues: CASSAGTDTGELFF.

This clone was observed a few times. The chain employs TRBV21-1 and TRBJ2-2; the table's D gene call, TRBD1, was not cross checked with the DNA. TRBV21-1 is recorded as a pseudogene. The CDR3 consists of 16 residues. The CDR3 is CASSERTGLNTGELFF. The CDR3 DNA follows: TGTGCCAGCAGCGAAAGGACAGGCCTGAACACCGGGGAGCTGTTTTTT.

The chain links TRBV7-3 to TRBJ2-1, with a tentative D call TRBD1 (5 bases). The germline V gene has CDR1 SGHTA and CDR2 FQGTGA. V dropped 1 base and J dropped 9 bases, with 16 bases sitting between them. This CDR3 has 15 residues. This CDR3 reads CASSLNPGIGAEQFF. The CDR3 DNA reads as TGTGCCAGCAGCTTAAATCCAGGGATAGGGGCTGAGCAGTTCTTC.

The V gene is TRBV30, the J gene TRBJ2-2; TRBD2 matches at 8 bases. Germline assignment: CDR1 GTSNPN and CDR2 SVGIG (reference sequence). This CDR3 spans 15 amino acids. J gave up 1 base and V 2 bases, and 3 bases lay outside the gene matches. The CDR3 nucleotides are TGTGCCTGGAGTATAGCGGGACAGAACACCGGGGAGCTGTTTTTT. It specifies CAWSIAGQNTGELFF.

Only one count was recorded for this clone. This chain uses TRBV18 with TRBJ2-2; D gene ambiguous. The germline CDR1 and CDR2 sequences are KGHSH and LQKENI. Trimming took off 5 bases at V and 1 base at J, with 8 bases between the two ends. This CDR3 comprises 14 residues. The CDR3 DNA follows: TGTGCCAGCTCAGGAGACAAGAACACCGGGGAGCTGTTTTTT. Translation gives CASSGDKNTGELFF.

Of note for this clone: The same CDR3 can be traced to other DNA sequences in this sample. This chain links TRBV2 with TRBJ2-7, with 7 bases identical to TRBD2. Germline values: CDR1 SNHLY, CDR2 FYNNEI. CDR3 length: 13 amino acids. The V segment lost 3 bases and the J segment 2 bases; nucleotides outside the gene matches: 1. The CDR3 here is CASSEGGPYEQYF. The CDR3 coding sequence is TGTGCCAGCAGTGAGGGAGGGCCCTACGAGCAGTACTTC.

This rearrangement joins TRBV1 to TRBJ2-1; the D call TRBD1 from the table was never checked on the DNA. TRBV1 is a known pseudogene. The CDR3 has 13 amino acids. Here the CDR3 reads CTSSLGHLNEQFF. The CDR3 coding sequence is TGCACCAGCAGCCTCGGACACCTCAATGAGCAGTTCTTC.

A note on this clone: With a far larger clone one base away, a read error is the likely cause. The chain carries TRBV5-1 and TRBJ1-1, with 7 bases matching TRBD1. Germline loops: CDR1 SGHRS, CDR2 YFSETQ. There are 17 residues in the CDR3. The CDR3 region is CASSLESPGQPNTETFF. The CDR3 DNA reads as TGCGCCAGCAGCTTGGAATCACCGGGACAGCCGAACACTGAAACTTTCTTT.

The rearrangement joins TRBV10-3 to TRBJ2-2; TRBD2 might be the D (6 bases). The CDR3 covers 15 residues. The V gene's germline CDR1 is ENHRY and CDR2 SYGVKD. Trimming took off 3 bases at V and 2 bases at J, with 10 bases between the two ends. CDR3 bases: TGTGCCATCAGTGATTTCGGGGGTAACACCGGGGAGCTGTTTTTT. Amino acid sequence: CAISDFGGNTGELFF.

The rearrangement joins TRBV5-1 to TRBJ2-1; possibly TRBD2 for D (5 bases). V lost 3 bases, J lost 4 bases, and 17 bases lay in between. The germline V gene encodes CDR1 SGHRS and CDR2 YFSETQ. The CDR3 runs 16 residues. The CDR3 DNA sequence: TGCGCCAGCAGCTCGACCAACGGGGAACTTTACAATGAGCAGTTCTTC. Translating it yields CASSSTNGELYNEQFF.

V and J are TRBV19 and TRBJ2-5, with 10 bases aligning to TRBD2. The J segment lost 5 bases and the V segment lost 5 bases, leaving 5 bases of the junction unmatched. CDR3 length: 14 residues. Germline V gene sequence: CDR1 LNHDA, CDR2 SQIVND (reference sequence). In nucleotides, the CDR3 is TGTGCCAGTAGTTTCCTAGCGGGAGTTGAGACCCAGTACTTC. Protein: CASSFLAGVETQYF. Full variable domain (rest looked up from reference TRBV19 and TRBJ2-5): DGGITQSPKYLFRKEGQNVTLSCEQNLNHDAMYWYRQDPGQGLRLIYYSQIVNDFQKGDIAEGYSVSREKKESFPLTVTSAQKNPTAFYLCASSFLAGVETQYFGPGTRLLVL.

J is TRBJ1-1 and V is TRBV28; D not certain. The CDR3 consists of 15 residues. Germline V gene sequence: CDR1 MDHEN, CDR2 SYDVKM. The germline V and J ends were trimmed by 3 bases and 1 base, with 12 bases remaining between them. In DNA, the CDR3 is TGTGCCAGCAGTTTCGCGGGTAGGTCGAACACTGAAGCTTTCTTT. The encoded protein is CASSFAGRSNTEAFF. The variable domain in full, with the rest retrieved from reference TRBV28 and TRBJ1-1, is DVKVTQSSRYLVKRTGEKVFLECVQDMDHENMFWYRQDPGLGLRLIYFSYDVKMKEKGDIPEGYSVSREKKERFSLILESASTNQTSMYLCASSFAGRSNTEAFFGQGTRLTVV.

This clone was detected once. The genes are TRBV30 and TRBJ2-7; D perhaps matches TRBD2 (5 bases). The CDR3 is 12 residues long. The germline V gene encodes CDR1 GTSNPN and CDR2 SVGIG (reference sequence). V was clipped by 3 bases and J by 4 bases, with 10 bases between them. CDR3 amino acids: CAWSGGLYEQYF. The CDR3 DNA sequence: TGTGCCTGGAGCGGCGGACTTTACGAGCAGTACTTC. Combining the CDR3 with reference TRBV30 and TRBJ2-7 gives the whole variable domain SQTIHQWPATLVQPVGSPLSLECTVEGTSNPNLYWYRQAAGRGLQLLFYSVGIGQISSEVPQNLSASRPQDRQFILSSKKLLLSDSGFYLCAWSGGLYEQYFGPGTRLTVT.

The J gene is TRBJ2-3, the V gene TRBV6-1; 9 bases agree with TRBD1. Trimming took 5 bases from V and 4 from J; bases not matched to a gene: 7. The CDR3 covers 15 residues. The germline V gene encodes CDR1 MNHNS and CDR2 SASEGT. CDR3 bases: TGTGCCAGCAGTCGGGACAGGGTGACACCAGATACGCAGTATTTT. Protein sequence: CASSRDRVTPDTQYF.

J is TRBJ1-5 and V is TRBV6-1; D not certain. Germline V gene data show CDR1 as MNHNS and CDR2 as SASEGT. V gave up 6 bases and J gave up 8 bases, with 11 bases separating them. The CDR3 length is 12 residues. CDR3 coding DNA: TGTGCCAGCAGAATAGGTTGGGAGCCCCAGCATTTT. This sequence encodes CASRIGWEPQHF.